A selection of T cell receptor beta chains follows, all from one sample in a study of PD-L1 blockade in urothelial cancer. Profiling relied on immunoSEQ multiplex PCR, and the TCRdb table lists in-frame clones only, not all of them. The data contain approximately 58,000 clones, over 70% of them singletons. The sequencing here drew on PBMCs, taken around atezolizumab (anti-PD-L1) treatment. All receptors derive from a man between 65 and 85 years old with urothelial cancer. Each CDR3 is given with its conserved first and last residue. D genes are given only for firm matches. Clone size, where shown, is once, few, many, or a class for clones that have expanded.

clone size: -; D gene: -; J gene: TRBJ2-1; V gene: TRBV4-2; CDR3 protein: CASSQGGEGWRNEQFF; CDR3 DNA: TGTGCCAGCAGCCAAGGTGGAGAAGGATGGCGGAATGAGCAGTTCTTC
clone size: -; D gene: TRBD2; J gene: TRBJ2-3; V gene: TRBV2; CDR3 protein: CASSGLAAPTDTQYF; CDR3 DNA: TGTGCCAGCAGCGGACTAGCGGCTCCCACAGATACGCAGTATTTT
clone size: -; D gene: -; J gene: TRBJ2-4; V gene: TRBV2; CDR3 protein: CASSDGGGWYF; CDR3 DNA: TGTGCCAGCAGTGACGGAGGCGGTTGGTACTTC
clone size: -; D gene: TRBD2; J gene: TRBJ2-7; V gene: TRBV5-1; CDR3 protein: CASSGSGRVNEQYF; CDR3 DNA: TGCGCCAGCAGCGGGAGCGGGAGGGTCAACGAGCAGTACTTC
clone size: -; D gene: -; J gene: TRBJ1-3; V gene: TRBV14; CDR3 protein: CASSQAQGVGNTIYF; CDR3 DNA: TGTGCCAGCAGCCAGGCACAGGGAGTTGGAAACACCATATATTTT
clone size: -; D gene: -; J gene: TRBJ2-1; V gene: TRBV11-2; CDR3 protein: CASSLAPGTSYNEQFF; CDR3 DNA: TGTGCCAGCAGCTTAGCCCCCGGGACATCCTACAATGAGCAGTTCTTC
clone size: -; D gene: TRBD2; J gene: TRBJ2-7; V gene: TRBV14; CDR3 protein: CASSLSREQKGLATYEQYF; CDR3 DNA: TGTGCCAGCAGCCTTTCGCGCGAACAAAAGGGACTAGCTACCTACGAGCAGTACTTC
clone size: -; D gene: -; J gene: TRBJ1-2; V gene: TRBV7-2; CDR3 protein: CASSPVANYGYTF; CDR3 DNA: TGTGCCAGCAGCCCAGTGGCTAACTATGGCTACACCTTC
clone size: -; D gene: -; J gene: TRBJ2-6; V gene: TRBV21-1; CDR3 protein: CASSKGGRGPSGANVLTF; CDR3 DNA: TGTGCCAGCAGCAAAGGGGGGAGGGGCCCCTCTGGGGCCAACGTCCTGACTTTC
clone size: once; D gene: TRBD1; J gene: TRBJ2-5; V gene: TRBV5-6; CDR3 protein: CASSGTAKETQYF; CDR3 DNA: TGTGCCAGCAGCGGGACAGCTAAAGAGACCCAGTACTTC
clone size: -; D gene: -; J gene: TRBJ1-2; V gene: TRBV28; CDR3 protein: CASGREGGYTF; CDR3 DNA: TGTGCCAGCGGACGGGAAGGGGGCTACACCTTC
clone size: -; D gene: TRBD1; J gene: TRBJ2-7; V gene: TRBV5-1; CDR3 protein: CASLRTPGQGHYEQYF; CDR3 DNA: TGCGCCAGCCTTAGGACCCCGGGACAGGGACACTACGAGCAGTACTTC
clone size: -; D gene: -; J gene: TRBJ2-7; V gene: TRBV19; CDR3 protein: CASSISGVPSYEQYF; CDR3 DNA: TGTGCCAGTAGTATCTCAGGGGTTCCTTCCTACGAGCAGTACTTC
clone size: -; D gene: TRBD2; J gene: TRBJ2-5; V gene: TRBV2; CDR3 protein: CASSDPRSGGRDGTQYF; CDR3 DNA: TGTGCCAGCAGTGACCCCCGTAGCGGGGGAAGAGATGGTACCCAGTACTTC
clone size: -; D gene: -; J gene: TRBJ1-1; V gene: TRBV18; CDR3 protein: CASSREQGQNTEAFF; CDR3 DNA: TGTGCCAGCTCACGTGAACAGGGCCAGAACACTGAAGCTTTCTTT
clone size: once; D gene: -; J gene: TRBJ1-5; V gene: TRBV6-1; CDR3 protein: CASRAGVDNQPQHF; CDR3 DNA: TGTGCCAGCAGGGCAGGGGTTGACAATCAGCCCCAGCATTTT
clone size: -; D gene: -; J gene: TRBJ1-2; V gene: TRBV5-1; CDR3 protein: CASSLVSQGNGYTF; CDR3 DNA: TGCGCCAGCAGCTTGGTCTCCCAGGGGAATGGCTACACCTTC
clone size: few; D gene: TRBD2; J gene: TRBJ2-7; V gene: TRBV5-1; CDR3 protein: CASSPGLAGGVKDEQYF; CDR3 DNA: TGCGCCAGCAGCCCTGGACTAGCGGGAGGGGTAAAGGACGAGCAGTACTTC
clone size: -; D gene: -; J gene: TRBJ1-1; V gene: TRBV7-9; CDR3 protein: CASSLAREGTEAFF; CDR3 DNA: TGTGCCAGCAGCTTAGCCCGGGAAGGCACTGAAGCTTTCTTT
clone size: once; D gene: TRBD1; J gene: TRBJ1-1; V gene: TRBV5-4; CDR3 protein: CASSPDRYKMNTEAFF; CDR3 DNA: TGTGCCAGCAGCCCGGACAGGTACAAAATGAACACTGAAGCTTTCTTT
clone size: -; D gene: TRBD1; J gene: TRBJ1-4; V gene: TRBV28; CDR3 protein: CASSQGGYTNEKLFF; CDR3 DNA: TGTGCCAGCAGCCAAGGGGGCTATACTAATGAAAAACTGTTTTTT
clone size: few; D gene: TRBD1; J gene: TRBJ2-1; V gene: TRBV7-9; CDR3 protein: CASSPGQGAPYNEQFF; CDR3 DNA: TGTGCCAGCAGCCCCGGACAGGGGGCACCGTACAATGAGCAGTTCTTC
clone size: -; D gene: TRBD1; J gene: TRBJ1-4; V gene: TRBV5-5; CDR3 protein: CASSLLGQHNEKLFF; CDR3 DNA: TGTGCCAGCAGCTTGCTGGGACAGCATAATGAAAAACTGTTTTTT
clone size: -; D gene: -; J gene: TRBJ1-2; V gene: TRBV7-8; CDR3 protein: CASSLGQNYGYTF; CDR3 DNA: TGTGCCAGCAGCCTAGGACAGAACTATGGCTACACCTTC
clone size: -; D gene: TRBD1; J gene: TRBJ1-2; V gene: TRBV16; CDR3 protein: CASSQPDRGDYGYTF; CDR3 DNA: TGTGCCAGCAGCCAACCCGACAGGGGGGACTATGGCTACACCTTC
clone size: -; D gene: TRBD1; J gene: TRBJ1-4; V gene: TRBV14; CDR3 protein: CASSQEGDRNEKLFF; CDR3 DNA: TGTGCCAGCAGCCAAGAAGGGGACAGGAATGAAAAACTGTTTTTT
clone size: -; D gene: TRBD1; J gene: TRBJ2-7; V gene: TRBV2; CDR3 protein: CASNYRGSVKYEQYF; CDR3 DNA: TGTGCCAGCAATTACAGGGGGAGCGTAAAGTACGAGCAGTACTTC
clone size: -; D gene: -; J gene: TRBJ2-5; V gene: TRBV18; CDR3 protein: CASSPMGSQETQYF; CDR3 DNA: TGTGCCAGCTCACCAATGGGCAGCCAAGAGACCCAGTACTTC
clone size: few; D gene: TRBD1; J gene: TRBJ2-5; V gene: TRBV19; CDR3 protein: CASSPGTGGETQYF; CDR3 DNA: TGTGCCAGTAGTCCCGGGACAGGGGGGGAGACCCAGTACTTC
clone size: -; D gene: -; J gene: TRBJ2-2; V gene: TRBV7-3; CDR3 protein: CASSRLGGISTGELFF; CDR3 DNA: TGTGCCAGCAGCCGCCTTGGCGGGATATCCACCGGGGAGCTGTTTTTT
clone size: -; D gene: TRBD1; J gene: TRBJ2-5; V gene: TRBV6-5; CDR3 protein: CASSYSTGGDQETQYF; CDR3 DNA: TGTGCCAGCAGTTACTCGACAGGGGGAGATCAAGAGACCCAGTACTTC
clone size: -; D gene: -; J gene: TRBJ2-2; V gene: TRBV6-6; CDR3 protein: CASTMGRPTGELFF; CDR3 DNA: TGTGCCAGCACCATGGGCAGGCCAACCGGGGAGCTGTTTTTT
clone size: -; D gene: TRBD2; J gene: TRBJ2-3; V gene: TRBV11-3; CDR3 protein: CASGTSGLDTQYF; CDR3 DNA: TGTGCCAGCGGGACTAGCGGCTTAGATACGCAGTATTTT
clone size: -; D gene: TRBD1; J gene: TRBJ2-3; V gene: TRBV29-1; CDR3 protein: CSVHGQVSTDTQYF; CDR3 DNA: TGCAGCGTCCACGGACAGGTATCCACAGATACGCAGTATTTT
clone size: -; D gene: TRBD2; J gene: TRBJ2-5; V gene: TRBV19; CDR3 protein: CASSSLAGETQYF; CDR3 DNA: TGTGCCAGTAGCAGCCTAGCGGGAGAGACCCAGTACTTC
clone size: -; D gene: TRBD1; J gene: TRBJ1-1; V gene: TRBV5-1; CDR3 protein: CASTSSQGGNTEAFF; CDR3 DNA: TGCGCCAGCACCTCGTCACAGGGGGGAAACACTGAAGCTTTCTTT
clone size: -; D gene: TRBD1; J gene: TRBJ1-1; V gene: TRBV27; CDR3 protein: CASRGQGYTEAFF; CDR3 DNA: TGTGCCAGCAGAGGACAGGGGTACACTGAAGCTTTCTTT
clone size: -; D gene: TRBD2; J gene: TRBJ2-5; V gene: TRBV30; CDR3 protein: CAWSVGRAGAGEETQYF; CDR3 DNA: TGTGCCTGGAGTGTGGGAAGGGCCGGAGCGGGAGAAGAGACCCAGTACTTC
clone size: -; D gene: TRBD2; J gene: TRBJ2-3; V gene: TRBV11-3; CDR3 protein: CASSEGTSGGYTDTQYF; CDR3 DNA: TGTGCCAGCAGCGAGGGGACTAGCGGGGGGTACACAGATACGCAGTATTTT
clone size: -; D gene: TRBD2; J gene: TRBJ2-5; V gene: TRBV19; CDR3 protein: CASSLGLGAGETQYF; CDR3 DNA: TGTGCCAGTAGTCTGGGACTAGGGGCAGGAGAGACCCAGTACTTC
clone size: -; D gene: -; J gene: TRBJ2-6; V gene: TRBV5-1; CDR3 protein: CASSLEGSGGAGANVLTF; CDR3 DNA: TGCGCCAGCAGCTTGGAGGGGTCGGGGGGCGCTGGGGCCAACGTCCTGACTTTC